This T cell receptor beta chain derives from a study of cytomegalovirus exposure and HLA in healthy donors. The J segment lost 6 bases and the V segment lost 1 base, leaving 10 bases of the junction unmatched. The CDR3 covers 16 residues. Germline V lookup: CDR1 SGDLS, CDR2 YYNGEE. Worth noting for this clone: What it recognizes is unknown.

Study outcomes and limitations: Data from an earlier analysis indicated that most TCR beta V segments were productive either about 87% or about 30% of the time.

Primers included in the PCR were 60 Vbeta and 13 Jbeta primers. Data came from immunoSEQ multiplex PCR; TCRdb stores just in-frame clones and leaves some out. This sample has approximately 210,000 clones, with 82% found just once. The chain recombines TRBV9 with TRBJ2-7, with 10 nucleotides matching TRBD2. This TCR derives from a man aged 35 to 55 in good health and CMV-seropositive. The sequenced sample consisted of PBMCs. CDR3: CASSVRPLAGVGEQYF. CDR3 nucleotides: TGTGCCAGCAGCGTACGGCCCCTAGCGGGAGTGGGCGAGCAGTACTTC.